Below are 12 T cell receptor beta chains sequenced from a single sample in a study of blood T cell repertoires in COVID-19. Libraries were prepared by immunoSEQ multiplex PCR; TCRdb keeps only in-frame clonotypes and omits some of them. The repertoire holds 330,000 or so clones, with 75% to 90% as singletons. The sequenced material came from PBMCs or T cells enriched from blood (not recorded which). The source of these receptors is a man aged 25-40 years who had recovered from COVID-19.

The gene calls are TRBV12-3 or TRBV12-4 and TRBJ2-1; D may be TRBD2 (6 bases). V lost 6 bases and J 4 bases, leaving 7 bases between the germline ends. The CDR3 sequence is 12 residues long. The CDR3 region has the DNA TGTGCCAGCAGCGGGACTTACAATGAGCAGTTCTTC. Translation: CASSGTYNEQFF.

The chain links TRBV5-1 to TRBJ2-2; 10 bases fit TRBD2. V shed 4 bases and J 5 bases; nucleotides not matched to a gene: 5. Germline V gene data show CDR1 as SGHRS and CDR2 as YFSETQ. The CDR3 extends over 15 amino acids. The CDR3 coding sequence is TGCGCCAGCAGCCCCAGCGGGGGGGGGACCGGGGAGCTGTTTTTT. Its translation: CASSPSGGGTGELFF.

The rearrangement joins TRBV11-3 to TRBJ2-1, with D maybe TRBD1 (6 bases). Trimming cost V 5 bases and J 7 bases, with 12 bases left between them. CDR3 length: 13 amino acids. CDR1 SGHNT and CDR2 YENEEA come from the germline V gene. CDR3 DNA: TGTGCCAGCAGCGTGGCTAGGGGGAATGAGCAGTTCTTC. It codes for CASSVARGNEQFF.

The rearrangement joins TRBV5-1 to TRBJ1-2, with a possible D match to TRBD1 (5 bases). In germline, CDR1 is SGHRS, CDR2 YFSETQ. The CDR3 consists of 14 residues. V was pared by 4 bases and J by 7 bases, with 17 bases between. The chain's CDR3 is CASSPADGRGGYTF. The DNA of the CDR3 is TGCGCCAGCAGCCCCGCCGACGGGAGGGGTGGCTACACCTTC.

V gene TRBV28 combines with J gene TRBJ1-6; 7 bases are shared with TRBD1. After removal of 6 bases from V and 10 bases from J, the junction contained 6 bases not matched to a gene. Germline values: CDR1 MDHEN, CDR2 SYDVKM. The CDR3 spans 13 residues. CDR3 coding DNA: TGTGCCAGCAGCCCGGGACAGAACTCACCCCTCCACTTT. Residues: CASSPGQNSPLHF.

V and J are TRBV3-1 (or the pseudogene TRBV3-2) and TRBJ1-1; D not resolved. The germline CDR1 and CDR2 sequences are LGHDT and YNNKEL (reference sequence). V lost 10 bases, J lost 4 bases, and 13 bases lay in between. The CDR3 contains 12 residues. The CDR3: CATGLRATEAFF. The CDR3 DNA sequence: TGTGCCACAGGACTTAGGGCCACTGAAGCTTTCTTT.

V gene TRBV5-4 combines with J gene TRBJ1-1, with a tentative D call TRBD1 (6 bases). Germline-derived CDR1 and CDR2 are SGHNT and YYREEE (reference sequence). This CDR3 has 14 amino acids. V was cut by 2 bases and J by 1 base, with 9 bases left in between. CDR3 amino acids: CASSFGQQNTEAFF. The CDR3 DNA follows: TGTGCCAGCAGCTTCGGACAGCAGAACACTGAAGCTTTCTTT.

The CDR3 sequence is CAISESRAADTQYF. CDR3 DNA sequence: TGTGCCATCAGTGAGTCTCGTGCGGCAGATACGCAGTATTTT. The chain recombines TRBV10-3 with TRBJ2-3; D not certain. CDR1 is ENHRY, CDR2 SYGVKD, per germline. Trimming pared 0 bases from V and 4 bases from J, leaving 8 bases between. This CDR3 has 14 residues.

This chain connects TRBV28 to TRBJ2-2; D gene unclear. Trimming removed 2 bases at V and 4 bases at J, with 5 bases between. The germline gives CDR1 MDHEN, CDR2 SYDVKM. The CDR3 extends over 13 amino acids. CDR3 bases: TGTGCCAGCAGTTTAGTCCTCACCGGGGAGCTGTTTTTT. It specifies CASSLVLTGELFF. The full variable domain, its missing parts supplied by reference TRBV28 and TRBJ2-2, is DVKVTQSSRYLVKRTGEKVFLECVQDMDHENMFWYRQDPGLGLRLIYFSYDVKMKEKGDIPEGYSVSREKKERFSLILESASTNQTSMYLCASSLVLTGELFFGEGSRLTVL.

The chain uses TRBV5-1 and TRBJ1-1, with a possible D match to TRBD1 (6 bases). V was trimmed by 4 bases and J by 11 bases, leaving 15 bases between them. The CDR3 is 12 residues long. Germline loops: CDR1 SGHRS, CDR2 YFSETQ. The CDR3 DNA follows: TGCGCCAGCAGCATTACAGGGTTCGTGGCTTTCTTT. Protein sequence: CASSITGFVAFF. The whole variable domain, remainder taken from reference TRBV5-1 and TRBJ1-1, is KAGVTQTPRYLIKTRGQQVTLSCSPISGHRSVSWYQQTPGQGLQFLFEYFSETQRNKGNFPGRFSGRQFSNSRSEMNVSTLELGDSALYLCASSITGFVAFFGQGTRLTVV.

The sample holds a few counts of this clone. V and J are TRBV11-2 and TRBJ2-3, with D perhaps matching TRBD1 (5 bases). The V end was cut by 4 bases, the J end by 2 bases, with 10 bases between. The CDR3 has 14 amino acids. From germline, CDR1 is SGHAT and CDR2 FQNNGV. The DNA for the CDR3 is TGTGCCAGCAGCTCTGGGGCAGCCACAGATACGCAGTATTTT. This encodes CASSSGAATDTQYF.

V is TRBV6-5 and J is TRBJ2-6; D possibly corresponds to TRBD2 (5 bases). Trimming removed 0 bases from V and 0 bases from J, with 6 bases in between. The length of the CDR3 is 16 residues. Germline lookup yields CDR1 MNHEY and CDR2 SVGAGI. The CDR3 bases are TGTGCCAGCAGTTACTCCGCGGGCTCTGGGGCCAACGTCCTGACTTTC. Translated: CASSYSAGSGANVLTF.